The next 2 T cell receptor beta chains were all read from a single sample in a study of post-analysis software for immune sequencing data. Whole-study findings and limits: Roughly five TRBV segments appeared more often in patients than in controls, and TRBV5-6, TRBV5-1 and TRBV20-1 were among these.

Unique molecular identifiers were present in the TCR beta cDNA libraries. TCRdb redid the calling of the PCR reads with MiXCR, one entry per CDR3 protein. The sample lists 450,000 to 650,000 distinct CDR3 sequences, roughly 45% occurring once. Their cognate antigens are unknown. Sequenced material: blood. The receptors derive from a girl aged 5-17 years with multiple sclerosis.

The chain links TRBV2 to TRBJ2-5; the D gene is possibly TRBD1 (6 bases). The assigned J gene may be wrong: the sequence end matches TRBJ2-7 better. This CDR3 spans 14 amino acids. Germline V gene lookup returns CDR1 SNHLY and CDR2 FYNNEI. Here the CDR3 DNA reads TGTGCCAGCAGTGAAGATGGGCAGGGGAACGAGCAGTACTTC. As protein: CASSEDGQGNEQYF.

The V gene is TRBV5-5, the J gene TRBJ2-1; 9 bases are shared with TRBD2. V lost 4 bases to trimming and J lost 1 base; unmatched junction nucleotides: 3. The CDR3 spans 15 residues. The germline V gene encodes CDR1 SGHKS and CDR2 YYEKEE (reference sequence). CDR3 sequence (DNA): TGTGCCAGCAGCGTAACTAGCGGGTCCTACAATGAGCAGTTCTTC. Translating gives CASSVTSGSYNEQFF.